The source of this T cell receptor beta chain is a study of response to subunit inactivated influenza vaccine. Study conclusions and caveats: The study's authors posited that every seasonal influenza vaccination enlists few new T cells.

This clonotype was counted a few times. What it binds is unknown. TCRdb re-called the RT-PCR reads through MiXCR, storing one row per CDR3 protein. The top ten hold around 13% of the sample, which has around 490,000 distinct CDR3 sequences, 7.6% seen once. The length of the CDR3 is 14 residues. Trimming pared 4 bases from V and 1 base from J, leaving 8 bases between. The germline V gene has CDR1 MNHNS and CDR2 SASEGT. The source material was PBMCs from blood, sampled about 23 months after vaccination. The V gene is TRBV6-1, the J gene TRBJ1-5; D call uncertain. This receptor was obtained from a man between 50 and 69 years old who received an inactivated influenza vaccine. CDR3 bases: TGTGCCAGCAGTGCTTACAGCAGCAATCAGCCCCAGCATTTT. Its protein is CASSAYSSNQPQHF.